Listed here are 27 T cell receptor beta chains from one sample, sequenced in a study of molecular identifiers for immune sequencing clone quantification. MiXCR was run by TCRdb on the PCR reads, yielding one entry per CDR3 protein. This table has approximately 320,000 distinct CDR3 sequences, about 22% appearing once. Material: naive CD8+ T cells from blood, with Jurkat cell RNA spiked in. Noted subset: FACS-sorted CD8+CD4-CCR7+CD45RA+ naive T cells. These receptor sequences come from a human donor in good health. Some libraries in this study had Jurkat cell RNA spiked in.

This clonotype has only a few counts. V and J are TRBV28 and TRBJ2-1, with 14 bases lining up with TRBD2. Germline-derived CDR1 and CDR2 are MDHEN and SYDVKM. This CDR3 has 20 amino acids. V shed 6 bases, J shed 0 bases, and the junction held 13 bases outside the gene matches. The CDR3 bases are TGTGCCAGCAGCACCCCCGGGACTAGCGGGAGCGCCACCTCCTACAATGAGCAGTTCTTC. Protein sequence: CASSTPGTSGSATSYNEQFF.

As for this clonotype: This sequence is one base from a far larger clone and is likely a read error. The genes are TRBV7-6 and TRBJ2-7; perhaps TRBD2 as D (5 bases). Germline V gene sequence: CDR1 SGHVS, CDR2 FNYEAQ. This CDR3 is built from 12 residues. DNA for the CDR3: TGTGCCAGCAGCTTAGTGGCGGGCGAGCAGCACTTC. Translation gives CASSLVAGEQHF.

CDR3 sequence reads: CSVVLWTGGEGYTF. CDR3 nucleotides: TGCAGCGTTGTTCTGTGGACAGGGGGCGAGGGCTACACCTTC. The chain couples TRBV29-1 to TRBJ1-2; 11 positions agree with TRBD1. The V gene end was trimmed by 4 bases and the J gene end by 8 bases; junction bases not matched to a gene: 9. Per the germline V gene, CDR1 is SQVTM and CDR2 is ANQGSEA. The CDR3 contains 14 residues.

The chain joins TRBV18 to TRBJ1-4, with D maybe TRBD1 (5 bases). Trimming stripped 1 base from V and 11 bases from J, with 23 bases between. This CDR3 is built from 17 residues. Germline V gene sequence: CDR1 KGHSH, CDR2 LQKENI. The CDR3 spells CASSPREPGRSADKLFF. In DNA form, the CDR3 reads TGTGCCAGCTCACCACGAGAGCCGGGGCGGTCAGCGGATAAACTGTTTTTT.

CDR3 in DNA: TGTGCCTGGAGTCACCAGCTGAGGAGACAGGCCTACGAGCAGTACTTC. Translating it yields CAWSHQLRRQAYEQYF. The chain links TRBV30 to TRBJ2-7; maybe TRBD1 (6 bases). CDR1 and CDR2 from the germline V gene are GTSNPN and SVGIG (reference sequence). This CDR3 has 16 amino acids. Trimming pared 2 bases from V and 2 bases from J, leaving 19 bases between.

This clonotype was seen at least ten times. V and J are TRBV3-1 and TRBJ2-7, with 7 bases that match TRBD2. The V gene end was trimmed by 0 bases and the J gene end by 4 bases; junction bases not matched to a gene: 6. The CDR3 sequence is 15 residues long. Per germline, CDR1 LGHDT and CDR2 YNNKEL (reference sequence). The CDR3 DNA sequence: TGTGCCAGCAGCCAAGACGGCGGGAGTAAGTACGAGCAGTACTTC. Translation: CASSQDGGSKYEQYF.

This clonotype appeared many times. The rearrangement joins TRBV7-9 to TRBJ2-5; D ambiguous. The CDR3 is made up of 15 amino acids. Germline V gives CDR1 SEHNR, CDR2 FQNEAQ (reference sequence). V was clipped by 4 bases and J by 7 bases, with 19 bases between them. The CDR3 loop is CASSSDTDPIRTQYF. The CDR3 DNA reads as TGTGCCAGCAGCTCAGACACTGACCCCATCAGGACCCAGTACTTC.

This clonotype turned up a few times. The V call is TRBV20-1, the J call TRBJ2-3, with D perhaps TRBD1 (6 bases). The ends were cut back, 0 bases at V and 4 bases at J, with 17 bases in the middle. Germline V gene data show CDR1 as DFQATT and CDR2 as SNEGSKA (reference sequence). The CDR3 is made up of 16 amino acids. CDR3 in DNA: TGCAGTGCTAGAGAATGGCTACAGGGTAGTTCAGATACGCAGTATTTT. Encoded protein: CSAREWLQGSSDTQYF.

This clonotype appeared many times. The rearrangement uses TRBV29-1 and TRBJ2-7, with D perhaps TRBD1 (6 bases). Per the germline V gene, CDR1 is SQVTM and CDR2 is ANQGSEA. The CDR3 has 14 residues. V lost 4 bases, J lost 0 bases, and 13 bases lay in between. CDR3 sequence reads: CSVAGQGSSYEQYF. The CDR3 nucleotides are TGCAGCGTTGCTGGCCAGGGGAGCTCCTACGAGCAGTACTTC.

A remark on this clonotype: With a much larger clone just one base away, this may be a read error. This is likely a read error, given that the CDR3 carries no conserved phenylalanine or tryptophan at its end. The chain recombines TRBV6-6 with TRBJ2-7; 7 nucleotides line up with TRBD2. Germline CDR1 is MNHNY and CDR2 is SVGAGI (reference sequence). The CDR3 consists of 14 residues. Trimming at V came to 5 bases and at J to 5 bases, leaving 9 bases not matched to a gene. The CDR3 loop is CASSHGTIGDEQYS. CDR3 in DNA: TGTGCCAGCAGTCACGGGACTATAGGGGACGAGCAGTACTCC.

In its sample, this clonotype was seen many times. This chain connects TRBV12-3 or TRBV12-4 to TRBJ2-6; D is unclear. The V gene lost 6 bases and the J gene lost 4 bases, with 7 bases spanning the gap. The CDR3 length is 13 residues. This CDR3 reads CASSPEGANVLTF. CDR3 DNA sequence: TGTGCCAGCAGCCCAGAGGGGGCCAACGTCCTGACTTTC.

This rearrangement joins TRBV29-1 to TRBJ2-7, with 8 positions matching TRBD2. Trimming at V came to 6 bases and at J to 2 bases, leaving 9 bases not matched to a gene. This CDR3 is 14 amino acids long. Germline CDR1 is SQVTM and CDR2 is ANQGSEA. The DNA for the CDR3 is TGCAGCGTGAATAGCGGGGTTAGAACCTACGAGCAGTACTTC. Its protein is CSVNSGVRTYEQYF.

A note on this clonotype: It may be a read error: a sequence one base away is much more abundant. The V and J genes are TRBV5-1 and TRBJ1-1, with D tentatively TRBD1 (6 bases). V shed 7 bases and J shed 4 bases, with 23 bases lying between them. The CDR3 spans 16 residues. Germline CDR1 reads SGHRS; CDR2 reads YFSETQ. CDR3 in DNA: TGCGCCAGCTGCCCGGGGACATCCCCGTTCCTCACTGAAGCTTTCTTT. Its protein product is CASCPGTSPFLTEAFF.

The chain joins TRBV11-2 to TRBJ2-3; 11 bases align to TRBD2. CDR1 is SGHAT, CDR2 FQNNGV, per germline. J was trimmed by 2 bases and V by 4 bases; bases with no gene match: 5. This CDR3 has 16 residues. CDR3 coding DNA: TGTGCCAGCAGCTCCTTAGCGGGGGGGTTCACAGATACGCAGTATTTT. Protein sequence: CASSSLAGGFTDTQYF.

This clonotype was seen a few times. V gene TRBV4-3 combines with J gene TRBJ2-1; 8 bases agree with TRBD2. The germline CDR1 and CDR2 sequences are LGHNA and YSLEER. The CDR3 loop spans 15 amino acids. Trimming cost V 4 bases and J 3 bases; bases outside gene matches: 5. CDR3 sequence reads: CASSPWTSNYNEQFF. The CDR3 coding sequence is TGCGCCAGCAGCCCCTGGACTAGCAACTACAATGAGCAGTTCTTC.

This clonotype appeared a few times. This chain links TRBV4-3 with TRBJ2-5; 9 bases fit TRBD2. With 2 bases clipped from V and 2 bases from J, the junction kept 6 bases outside the gene matches. The length of the CDR3 is 16 residues. Per germline, CDR1 LGHNA and CDR2 YSLEER. Here the CDR3 DNA reads TGCGCCAGCAGCCAAACGAGCGGGGGGCCTCAAGAGACCCAGTACTTC. Amino acids: CASSQTSGGPQETQYF.

This clonotype was observed a handful of times. CDR3 in amino acids: CASSQDPSSSYNEQFF. DNA of the CDR3: TGCGCCAGCAGCCAAGATCCAAGCAGCTCCTACAATGAGCAGTTCTTC. The rearrangement links TRBV4-1 to TRBJ2-1; unclear D gene. The V end was cut by 0 bases, the J end by 0 bases, with 9 bases between. CDR3 length equals 16 residues. Germline CDR1 reads MGHRA; CDR2 reads YSYEKL.

This clonotype has more than one count but fewer than ten. CDR3 in amino acids: CASSQGRQPLAKNIQYF. CDR3 coding DNA: TGTGCCAGCAGCCAAGGTCGGCAGCCCTTAGCCAAAAACATTCAGTACTTC. The J gene is TRBJ2-4, the V gene TRBV3-1, with D uncertain. V lost 1 base and J 0 bases, leaving 13 bases between the germline ends. Germline V gene sequence: CDR1 LGHDT, CDR2 YNNKEL (reference sequence). The CDR3 covers 17 residues.

The gene calls are TRBV6-5 and TRBJ2-5; D perhaps matches TRBD2 (6 bases). Germline CDR1 and CDR2: MNHEY and SVGAGI. There are 15 residues in the CDR3. The germline V and J ends were trimmed by 5 bases and 2 bases, with 15 bases remaining between them. CDR3 in DNA: TGTGCCAGCAGTCGATTTACCGGGACTCAAGAGACCCAGTACTTC. Its translation: CASSRFTGTQETQYF.

Concerning this clonotype: A much larger clone lies a single base off, so this may be a read error. J is TRBJ2-7 and V is TRBV12-3 or TRBV12-4; TRBD2 agrees at 7 bases. The CDR3 has 16 amino acids. After removal of 0 bases from V and 2 bases from J, the junction contained 7 bases not matched to a gene. CDR3 sequence (DNA): TGTGCCAGCAGTTTAGCGGAGTGGGGGGGAACCTACGAGCAGTACTTC. This gives the protein CASSLAEWGGTYEQYF.

With respect to this clonotype: The CDR3 does not end in the conserved phenylalanine or tryptophan, so this is likely a read error. This chain joins TRBV7-9 and TRBJ2-5; TRBD2 matches at 14 bases. V lost 4 bases, J lost 5 bases, and 9 bases stayed unmatched. The CDR3 is 17 residues long. The germline CDR1 and CDR2 sequences are SEHNR and FQNEAQ (reference sequence). Here the CDR3 DNA reads TGTGCCAGCAGCTCCCCGGGACTAGCGGGAGCAGCTGAGACCCAGTACTAC. This encodes CASSSPGLAGAAETQYY.

The chain recombines TRBV20-1 with TRBJ1-6; no firm D call. The CDR3 runs 16 residues. Germline lookup yields CDR1 DFQATT and CDR2 SNEGSKA (reference sequence). The V and J ends lost 6 bases and 0 bases respectively, with 15 bases between them. The CDR3: CSAAEEWSSYNSPLHF. In nucleotides, the CDR3 is TGCAGTGCCGCGGAGGAGTGGAGCTCCTATAATTCACCCCTCCACTTT.

This clonotype was found many times. V usage is TRBV7-9 and J usage is TRBJ1-1; D may be TRBD1 (5 bases). Trimming cost V 3 bases and J 2 bases, with 10 bases left between them. This CDR3 contains 14 residues. The germline V gene encodes CDR1 SEHNR and CDR2 FQNEAQ (reference sequence). CDR3 DNA sequence: TGTGCCAGCAGCTTGTCGACAGCAAACACTGAAGCTTTCTTT. It translates to CASSLSTANTEAFF. Drawing the rest from reference TRBV7-9 and TRBJ1-1, the complete variable domain is DTGVSQNPRHKITKRGQNVTFRCDPISEHNRLYWYRQTLGQGPEFLTYFQNEAQLEKSRLLSDRFSAERPKGSFSTLEIQRTEQGDSAMYLCASSLSTANTEAFFGQGTRLTVV.

This clonotype was detected a few times. The rearrangement joins TRBV6-2 or TRBV6-3 to TRBJ2-3, with D maybe TRBD2 (6 bases). Germline V gene data show CDR1 as MNHEY and CDR2 as SVGEGT. Trimming shortened V by 0 bases and J by 1 base, and 8 bases separated the two germline ends. This CDR3 has 15 amino acids. CDR3 DNA: TGTGCCAGCAGTTACTCTAGCGGAGGCACAGATACGCAGTATTTT. It translates to CASSYSSGGTDTQYF.

This clonotype was seen repeatedly, ten times or more. V usage is TRBV12-3 or TRBV12-4 and J usage is TRBJ2-3, with a weak D call TRBD1 (5 bases). The CDR3 is 15 amino acids. V shed 2 bases and J shed 7 bases, with 16 bases lying between them. CDR3 protein: CASSLYLSGRHTQYF. CDR3 nucleotide sequence: TGTGCCAGCAGTTTATATCTTTCAGGGCGTCATACGCAGTATTTT.

This clonotype occurred many times. The chain is built from TRBV7-9 and TRBJ1-1; no firm D call. Trimming stripped 5 bases from V and 2 bases from J, with 6 bases between. CDR1 is SEHNR, CDR2 FQNEAQ, per germline (reference sequence). CDR3 length: 12 amino acids. CDR3 in amino acids: CASSLKNTEAFF. In nucleotides, the CDR3 is TGTGCCAGCAGCCTAAAAAACACTGAAGCTTTCTTT.

V gene TRBV23-1 combines with J gene TRBJ2-7; D is tentatively TRBD1 or TRBD2 (5 bases each). TRBV23-1 is an ORF, with its function uncertain. Between the trimmed V and J ends, which lost 3 bases and 3 bases, there was a span of 18 bases. The CDR3 spans 16 residues. The CDR3 region has the DNA TGCGCCAGCAGTCAGTCCGGACGGGACGGCCTCTACGAGCAGTACTTC. Amino acid sequence: CASSQSGRDGLYEQYF.